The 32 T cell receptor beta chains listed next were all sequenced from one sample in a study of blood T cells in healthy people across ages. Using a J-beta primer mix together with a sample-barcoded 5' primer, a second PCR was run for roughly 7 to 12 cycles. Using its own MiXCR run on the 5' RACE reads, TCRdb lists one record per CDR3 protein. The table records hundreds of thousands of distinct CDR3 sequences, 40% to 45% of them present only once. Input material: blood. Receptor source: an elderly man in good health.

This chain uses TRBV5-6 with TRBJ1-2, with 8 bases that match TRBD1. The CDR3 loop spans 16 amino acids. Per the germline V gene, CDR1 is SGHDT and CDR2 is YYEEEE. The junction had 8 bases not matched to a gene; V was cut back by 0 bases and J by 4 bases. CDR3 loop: CASSLGTGNVGYGYTF. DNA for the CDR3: TGTGCCAGCAGCTTGGGGACAGGGAACGTGGGCTATGGCTACACCTTC.

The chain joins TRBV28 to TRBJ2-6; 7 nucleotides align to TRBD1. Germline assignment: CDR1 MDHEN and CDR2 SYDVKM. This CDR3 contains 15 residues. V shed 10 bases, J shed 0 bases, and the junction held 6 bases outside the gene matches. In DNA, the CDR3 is TGTGCCACACGACAGGGAAACTCTGGGGCCAACGTCCTGACTTTC. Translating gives CATRQGNSGANVLTF.

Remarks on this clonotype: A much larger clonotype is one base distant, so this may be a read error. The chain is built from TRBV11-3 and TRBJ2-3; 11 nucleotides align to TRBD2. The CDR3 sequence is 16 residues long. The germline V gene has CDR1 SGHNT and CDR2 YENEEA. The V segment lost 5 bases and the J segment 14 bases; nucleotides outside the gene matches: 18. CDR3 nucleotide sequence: TGTGCCAGCAGCCCCCCGGGACTAGCGGCCTCCTCCATGCGGTATTTT. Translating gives CASSPPGLAASSMRYF.

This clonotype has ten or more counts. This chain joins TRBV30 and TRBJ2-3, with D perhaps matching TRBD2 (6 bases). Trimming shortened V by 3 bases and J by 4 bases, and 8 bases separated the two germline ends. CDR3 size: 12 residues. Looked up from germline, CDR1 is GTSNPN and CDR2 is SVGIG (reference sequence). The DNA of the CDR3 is TGTGCCTGGAGGGAGGGGCCAGATACGCAGTATTTT. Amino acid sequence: CAWREGPDTQYF.

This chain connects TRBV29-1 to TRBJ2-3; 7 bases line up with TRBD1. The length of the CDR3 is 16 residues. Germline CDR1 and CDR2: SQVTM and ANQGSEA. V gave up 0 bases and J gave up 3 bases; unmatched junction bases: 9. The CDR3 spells CSVEDEHRGETDTQYF. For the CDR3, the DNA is TGCAGCGTTGAAGATGAGCACAGGGGAGAAACAGATACGCAGTATTTT.

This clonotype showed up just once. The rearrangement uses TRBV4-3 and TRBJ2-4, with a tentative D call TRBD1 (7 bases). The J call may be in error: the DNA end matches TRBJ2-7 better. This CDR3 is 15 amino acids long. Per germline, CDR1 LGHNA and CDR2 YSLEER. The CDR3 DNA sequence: TGCGCCAGCAGCCGCGGGGCGGGACAGACCTACGAGCAGTACTTC. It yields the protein CASSRGAGQTYEQYF.

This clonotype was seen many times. Written as DNA, the CDR3 is TGTGCCAGCAGTTACCGGGAATCTGGGGCCAACGTCCTGACTTTC. This translates into CASSYRESGANVLTF. J is TRBJ2-6 and V is TRBV6-5; maybe TRBD2 (5 bases). V gave up 2 bases and J gave up 1 base, with 6 bases separating them. Germline CDR1 reads MNHEY; CDR2 reads SVGAGI. This CDR3 is 15 amino acids long.

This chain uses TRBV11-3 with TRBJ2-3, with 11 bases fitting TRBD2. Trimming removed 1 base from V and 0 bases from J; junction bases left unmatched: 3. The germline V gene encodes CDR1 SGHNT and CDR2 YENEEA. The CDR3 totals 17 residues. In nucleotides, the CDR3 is TGTGCCAGCAGCTTAGGAAGACTAGCGGGGAGCACAGATACGCAGTATTTT. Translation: CASSLGRLAGSTDTQYF.

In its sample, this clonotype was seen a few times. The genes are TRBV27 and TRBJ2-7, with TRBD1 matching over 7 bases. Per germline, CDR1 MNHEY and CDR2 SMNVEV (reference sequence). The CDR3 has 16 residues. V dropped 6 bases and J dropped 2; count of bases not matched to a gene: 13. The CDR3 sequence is CASSLNDRAPTYEQYF. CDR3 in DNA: TGTGCCAGCAGCCTCAACGACAGGGCCCCCACCTACGAGCAGTACTTC.

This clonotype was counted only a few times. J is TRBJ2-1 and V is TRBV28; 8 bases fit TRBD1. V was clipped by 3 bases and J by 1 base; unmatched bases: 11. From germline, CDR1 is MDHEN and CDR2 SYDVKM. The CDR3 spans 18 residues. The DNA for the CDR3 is TGTGCCAGCAGTTTTCTCCAAGGACAGGGTCTATCCTACAATGAGCAGTTCTTC. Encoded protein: CASSFLQGQGLSYNEQFF.

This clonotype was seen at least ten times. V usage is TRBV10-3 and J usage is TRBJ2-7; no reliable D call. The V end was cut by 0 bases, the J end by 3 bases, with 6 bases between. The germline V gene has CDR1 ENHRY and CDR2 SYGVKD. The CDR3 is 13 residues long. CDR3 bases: TGTGCCATCAGTGAGTCGCAGGACTACGAGCAGTACTTC. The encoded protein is CAISESQDYEQYF.

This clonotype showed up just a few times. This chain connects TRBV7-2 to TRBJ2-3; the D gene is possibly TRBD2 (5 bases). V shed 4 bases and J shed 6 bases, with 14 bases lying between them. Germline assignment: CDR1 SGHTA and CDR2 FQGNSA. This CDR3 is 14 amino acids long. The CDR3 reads CASSSLGSVDTQYF. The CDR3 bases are TGTGCCAGCAGCTCACTAGGGAGTGTGGATACGCAGTATTTT.

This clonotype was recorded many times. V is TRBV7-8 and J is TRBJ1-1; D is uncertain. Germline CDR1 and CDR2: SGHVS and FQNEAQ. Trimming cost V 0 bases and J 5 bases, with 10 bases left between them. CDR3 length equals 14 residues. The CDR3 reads CASSLAAGSTEAFF. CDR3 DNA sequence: TGTGCCAGCAGCTTAGCGGCAGGAAGTACTGAAGCTTTCTTT.

CDR3 loop: CSARYGNEQFF. CDR3 DNA sequence: TGCAGTGCTAGGTACGGAAATGAGCAGTTCTTC. The genes are TRBV20-1 and TRBJ2-1, with D hard to call. The ends were cut back, 3 bases at V and 7 bases at J, with 7 bases in the middle. This CDR3 region has 11 residues. Germline-derived CDR1 and CDR2 are DFQATT and SNEGSKA (reference sequence).

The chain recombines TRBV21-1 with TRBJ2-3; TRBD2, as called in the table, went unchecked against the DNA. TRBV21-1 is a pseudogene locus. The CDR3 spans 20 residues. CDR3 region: CATSREVGLAGGLAGDTQYF. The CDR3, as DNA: TGTGCCACCTCCCGGGAAGTTGGTCTAGCGGGGGGGCTAGCCGGCGATACGCAGTATTTT.

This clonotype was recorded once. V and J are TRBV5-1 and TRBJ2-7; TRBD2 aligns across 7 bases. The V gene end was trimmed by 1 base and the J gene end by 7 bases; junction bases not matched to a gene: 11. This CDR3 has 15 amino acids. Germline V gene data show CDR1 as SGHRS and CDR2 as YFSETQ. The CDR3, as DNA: TGCGCCAGCAGCTTGTCCAGCGGGGTGAACAATGAGCAGTACTTC. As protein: CASSLSSGVNNEQYF.

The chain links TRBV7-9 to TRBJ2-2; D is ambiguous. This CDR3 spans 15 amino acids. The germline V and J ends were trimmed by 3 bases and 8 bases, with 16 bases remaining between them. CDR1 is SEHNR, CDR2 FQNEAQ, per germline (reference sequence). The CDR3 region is CASSFKSGSVGELFF. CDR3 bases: TGTGCCAGCAGCTTTAAATCGGGTTCGGTGGGGGAGCTGTTTTTT. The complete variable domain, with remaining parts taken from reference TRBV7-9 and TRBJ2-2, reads DTGVSQNPRHKITKRGQNVTFRCDPISEHNRLYWYRQTLGQGPEFLTYFQNEAQLEKSRLLSDRFSAERPKGSFSTLEIQRTEQGDSAMYLCASSFKSGSVGELFFGEGSRLTVL.

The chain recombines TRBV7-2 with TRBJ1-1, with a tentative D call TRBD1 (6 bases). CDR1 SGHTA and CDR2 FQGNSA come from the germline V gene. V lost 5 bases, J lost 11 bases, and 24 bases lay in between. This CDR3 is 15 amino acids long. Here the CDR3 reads CASSRNGGSGGTAFF. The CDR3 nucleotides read TGTGCCAGCAGCCGAAATGGGGGCTCGGGGGGTACGGCTTTCTTT.

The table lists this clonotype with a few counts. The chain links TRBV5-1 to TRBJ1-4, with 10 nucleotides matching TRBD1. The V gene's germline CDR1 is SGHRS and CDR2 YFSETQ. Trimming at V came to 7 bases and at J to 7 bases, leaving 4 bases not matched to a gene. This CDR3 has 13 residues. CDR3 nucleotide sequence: TGCGCCAGCGCGGACAGGGGGAGTGAAAAACTGTTTTTT. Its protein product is CASADRGSEKLFF.

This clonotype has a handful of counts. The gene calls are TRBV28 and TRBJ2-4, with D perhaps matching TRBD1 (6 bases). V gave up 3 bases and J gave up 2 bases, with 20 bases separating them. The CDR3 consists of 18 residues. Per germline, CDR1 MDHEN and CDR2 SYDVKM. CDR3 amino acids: CASSFSAGESLSKNIQYF. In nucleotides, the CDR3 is TGTGCCAGCAGTTTTTCGGCAGGGGAAAGTTTATCCAAAAACATTCAGTACTTC.

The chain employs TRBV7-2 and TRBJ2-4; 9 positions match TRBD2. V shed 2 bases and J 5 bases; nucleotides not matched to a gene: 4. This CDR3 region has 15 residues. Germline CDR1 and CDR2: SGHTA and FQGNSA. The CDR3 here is CASSLTGTSQNIQYF. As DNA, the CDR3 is TGTGCCAGCAGCTTAACCGGGACTAGCCAAAACATTCAGTACTTC.

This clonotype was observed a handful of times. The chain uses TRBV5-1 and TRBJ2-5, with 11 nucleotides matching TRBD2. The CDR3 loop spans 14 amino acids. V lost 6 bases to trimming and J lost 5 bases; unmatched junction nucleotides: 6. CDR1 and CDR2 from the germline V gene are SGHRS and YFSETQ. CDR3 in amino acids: CASNSGRADETQYF. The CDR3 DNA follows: TGCGCCAGCAATAGCGGGAGGGCCGATGAGACCCAGTACTTC.

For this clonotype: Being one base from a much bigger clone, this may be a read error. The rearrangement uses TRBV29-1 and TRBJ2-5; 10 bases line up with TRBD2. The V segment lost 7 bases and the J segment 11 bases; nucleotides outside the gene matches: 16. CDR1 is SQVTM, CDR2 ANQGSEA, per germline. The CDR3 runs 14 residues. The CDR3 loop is CSARPGTSANEQYF. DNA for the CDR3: TGCAGCGCCCGTCCCGGGACTAGCGCCAATGAGCAGTACTTC.

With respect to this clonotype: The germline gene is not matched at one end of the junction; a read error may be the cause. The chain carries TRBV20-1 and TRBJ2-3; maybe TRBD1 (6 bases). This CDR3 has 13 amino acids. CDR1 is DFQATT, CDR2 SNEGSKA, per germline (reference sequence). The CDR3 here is CSAPRQATDMQYF. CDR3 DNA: TGCAGTGCTCCAAGACAGGCCACAGATATGCAGTATTTT.

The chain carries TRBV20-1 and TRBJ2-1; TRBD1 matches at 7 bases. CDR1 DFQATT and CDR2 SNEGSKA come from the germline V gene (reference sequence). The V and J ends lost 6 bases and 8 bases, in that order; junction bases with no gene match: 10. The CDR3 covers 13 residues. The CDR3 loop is CSAPTGANYEQFF. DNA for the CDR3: TGCAGTGCGCCAACAGGGGCGAACTATGAGCAGTTCTTC.

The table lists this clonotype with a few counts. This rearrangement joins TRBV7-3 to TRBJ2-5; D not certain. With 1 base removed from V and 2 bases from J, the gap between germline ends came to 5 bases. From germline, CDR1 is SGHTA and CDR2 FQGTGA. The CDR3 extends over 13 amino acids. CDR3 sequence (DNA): TGTGCCAGCAGCTTAATGAAGCAAGAGACCCAGTACTTC. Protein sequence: CASSLMKQETQYF.

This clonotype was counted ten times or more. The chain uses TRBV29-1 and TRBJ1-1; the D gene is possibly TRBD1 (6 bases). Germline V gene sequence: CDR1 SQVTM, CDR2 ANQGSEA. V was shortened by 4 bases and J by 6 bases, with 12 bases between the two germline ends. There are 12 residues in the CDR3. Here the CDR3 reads CSVVPRGPEAFF. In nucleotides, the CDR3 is TGCAGCGTTGTACCCAGGGGCCCTGAAGCTTTCTTT.

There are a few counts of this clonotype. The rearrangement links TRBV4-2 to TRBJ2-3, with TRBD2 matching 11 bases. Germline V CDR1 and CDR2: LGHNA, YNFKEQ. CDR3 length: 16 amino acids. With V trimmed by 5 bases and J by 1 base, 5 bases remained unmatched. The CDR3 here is CASSLAGGQGTDTQYF. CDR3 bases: TGTGCCAGCAGCTTAGCGGGGGGGCAGGGCACAGATACGCAGTATTTT.

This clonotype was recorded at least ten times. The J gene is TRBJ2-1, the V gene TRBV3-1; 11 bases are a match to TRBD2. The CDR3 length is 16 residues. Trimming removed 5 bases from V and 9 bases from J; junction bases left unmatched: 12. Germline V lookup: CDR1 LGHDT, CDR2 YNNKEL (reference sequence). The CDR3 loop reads CASSNPLAGDFGEQFF. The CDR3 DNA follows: TGTGCCAGCAGCAACCCACTAGCGGGAGATTTCGGTGAGCAGTTCTTC.

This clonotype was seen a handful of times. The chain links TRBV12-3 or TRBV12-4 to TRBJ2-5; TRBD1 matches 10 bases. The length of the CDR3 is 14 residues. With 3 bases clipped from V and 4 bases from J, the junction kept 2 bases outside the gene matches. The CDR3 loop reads CASSFGQGVETQYF. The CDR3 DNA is TGTGCCAGCAGTTTCGGACAGGGGGTAGAGACCCAGTACTTC.

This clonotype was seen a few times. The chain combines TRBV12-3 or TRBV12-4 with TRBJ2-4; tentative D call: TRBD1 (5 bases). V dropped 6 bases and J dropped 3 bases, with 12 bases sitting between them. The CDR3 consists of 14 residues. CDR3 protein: CASRPQGGKNIQYF. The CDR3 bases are TGTGCCAGCAGACCTCAGGGCGGCAAAAACATTCAGTACTTC.

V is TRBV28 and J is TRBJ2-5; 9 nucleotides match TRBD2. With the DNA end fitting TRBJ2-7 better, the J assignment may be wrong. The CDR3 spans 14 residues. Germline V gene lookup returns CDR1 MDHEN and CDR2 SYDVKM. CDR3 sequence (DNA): TGTGCCAGCACCGAAAGCGGGAGGATCTACGAGCAGTACTTC. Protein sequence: CASTESGRIYEQYF.